The 21 T cell receptor beta chains below come from one sample, sequenced in a study of post-analysis software for immune sequencing data. Findings and limits, study-wide: Five TRBV segments were significantly more frequent in patients than in controls. TRBV5-6, TRBV5-1 and TRBV20-1 were among these segments.

Antigens for these TCRs are unknown. The authors incorporated unique molecular identifiers into the TCR beta cDNA libraries. TCRdb independently ran MiXCR on the PCR reads; one entry per CDR3 protein. This table holds under 900,000 distinct CDR3 sequences, under 70% found once. The sequencing input was blood. These receptor sequences come from a girl aged 5-17 years with multiple sclerosis.

This clonotype showed up just once. The DNA is left out, because the CDR3 cannot be placed on it with certainty; the CDR3 is given as TCRdb lists it. J is TRBJ2-5 and V is TRBV6-1; whether TRBD1, the table's D call, matches the DNA was not checked. Germline CDR1 reads MNHNS; CDR2 reads SASEGT. The CDR3 region is 21 residues in length, termini included. CDR3 loop: CVSSLRGFGEKLFFGSGTQYF.

CDR3 sequence reads: CASSPPSLPGASQQFF. In nucleotides, the CDR3 is TGCGCCAGCAGCCCGCCCTCTCTCCCTGGGGCCAGTCAGCAGTTCTTC. The rearrangement links TRBV5-1 to TRBJ2-1; D may be TRBD1 (5 bases). The CDR3 runs 16 residues. From germline, CDR1 is SGHRS and CDR2 YFSETQ. V dropped 4 bases and J dropped 11 bases, with 25 bases sitting between them.

The J gene is TRBJ2-5, the V gene TRBV12-5; D not certain. Germline CDR1 is LGHNT and CDR2 is FRNRAP. This CDR3 has 13 residues. V lost 7 bases and J lost 11, with 20 bases in between. CDR3 region: CASVGSVTPEQYF. The CDR3 coding sequence is TGTGCTAGTGTGGGTTCCGTCACGCCTGAGCAGTACTTC.

The V and J genes are TRBV6-5 and TRBJ1-6; 10 nucleotides agree with TRBD1. This CDR3 has 16 amino acids. Germline assignment: CDR1 MNHEY and CDR2 SVGAGI. The V and J ends lost 2 bases and 11 bases, in that order; junction bases with no gene match: 9. CDR3 sequence (DNA): TGTGCCAGCAGTTACCCGACCGGGACAGGGGATCCACCCCTCCACTTT. Translating gives CASSYPTGTGDPPLHF.

The rearrangement links TRBV15 to TRBJ2-7, with D unclear. Looked up from germline, CDR1 is LNHNV and CDR2 is YYDKDF (reference sequence). The CDR3 has 15 residues. The V end lost 1 base, the J end lost 8 bases, and 18 bases lay between the germline ends. The CDR3 sequence is CATSRGLKGSEQQYV. CDR3 DNA sequence: TGTGCCACCAGCAGAGGCTTGAAAGGGTCGGAGCAGCAGTACGTC.

The J gene is TRBJ2-1, the V gene TRBV7-9; TRBD2 matches at 12 bases. There are 15 residues in the CDR3. The junction had 6 bases not matched to a gene; V was cut back by 5 bases and J by 7 bases. Germline values: CDR1 SEHNR, CDR2 FQNEAQ (reference sequence). The CDR3 protein is CASSTLAGGSNEQFF. The CDR3 DNA is TGTGCCAGCAGCACACTAGCGGGAGGAAGTAATGAGCAGTTCTTC. Variable domain in full (rest from reference TRBV7-9 and TRBJ2-1): DTGVSQNPRHKITKRGQNVTFRCDPISEHNRLYWYRQTLGQGPEFLTYFQNEAQLEKSRLLSDRFSAERPKGSFSTLEIQRTEQGDSAMYLCASSTLAGGSNEQFFGPGTRLTVL.

This clonotype was observed a handful of times. The CDR3: CASSLAAGAGKNIQYF. DNA for the CDR3: TGCGCCAGCAGCTTGGCAGCGGGGGCGGGCAAAAACATTCAGTACTTC. The chain recombines TRBV5-1 with TRBJ2-4; 8 positions agree with TRBD2. Germline V CDR1 and CDR2: SGHRS, YFSETQ. CDR3 length: 16 amino acids. V lost 0 bases, J lost 3 bases, and 5 bases stayed unmatched.

The V call is TRBV30, the J call TRBJ1-2; TRBD1 agrees at 7 bases. The germline V gene encodes CDR1 GTSNPN and CDR2 SVGIG (reference sequence). V shed 4 bases and J 7 bases; nucleotides not matched to a gene: 9. The CDR3 covers 13 residues. CDR3 sequence reads: CAWNPGTALGYTF. In nucleotides, the CDR3 is TGTGCCTGGAATCCCGGGACAGCTCTTGGCTACACCTTC.

The gene calls are TRBV7-9 and TRBJ2-7, with D maybe TRBD1 (6 bases). This CDR3 has 14 residues. The V end was cut by 7 bases, the J end by 3 bases, with 16 bases between. Germline V CDR1 and CDR2: SEHNR, FQNEAQ (reference sequence). The CDR3 region is CASNQGGLGYEQYF. CDR3 coding DNA: TGTGCCAGCAACCAAGGGGGATTGGGCTACGAGCAGTACTTC.

A remark on this clonotype: At one boundary the junction diverges from the germline segment, which might be a read error. The chain uses TRBV7-9 and TRBJ2-3; 7 nucleotides align to TRBD2. The germline V gene has CDR1 SEHNR and CDR2 FQNEAQ (reference sequence). The CDR3 consists of 16 residues. The CDR3 bases are TGTTCCAGCAGCTTAAAGGCGGGAGCCTTCACAGATACGCAGTATTTT. Translated: CSSSLKAGAFTDTQYF.

This clonotype showed up just a few times. The V call is TRBV10-3, the J call TRBJ2-7, with D unclear. Trimming left V 0 bases short and J 2 bases short, with 11 bases between. Germline lookup yields CDR1 ENHRY and CDR2 SYGVKD. There are 15 residues in the CDR3. For the CDR3, the DNA is TGTGCCATCAGTGAGTCAGTGCACCGAGCCTACGAGCAGTACTTC. This codes for CAISESVHRAYEQYF.

The sample holds a few counts of this clonotype. The rearrangement links TRBV29-1 to TRBJ2-1; TRBD1 is a possible D gene (6 bases). The CDR3 has 11 residues. CDR1 is SQVTM, CDR2 ANQGSEA, per germline. V gave up 8 bases and J gave up 6 bases, with 11 bases separating them. The CDR3 region has the DNA TGCAGCTTGGGACACCTCAATGAGCAGTTCTTC. It encodes CSLGHLNEQFF.

The rearrangement uses TRBV10-3 and TRBJ1-2; TRBD1 is a possible D gene (6 bases). The germline V gene encodes CDR1 ENHRY and CDR2 SYGVKD. The CDR3 is 13 residues long. The V end was cut by 10 bases, the J end by 3 bases, with 15 bases between. The CDR3 DNA follows: TGTGCCAACAGGGTCAGTGTTGACTATGGCTACACCTTC. Residues: CANRVSVDYGYTF.

The chain employs TRBV2 and TRBJ1-1; TRBD1 is a possible D gene (5 bases). The CDR3 runs to 14 residues. Germline V gene sequence: CDR1 SNHLY, CDR2 FYNNEI. V was clipped by 6 bases and J by 0 bases, with 11 bases between them. The chain's CDR3 is CASSHMGVNTEAFF. DNA for the CDR3: TGTGCCAGCAGCCATATGGGGGTGAACACTGAAGCTTTCTTT. Complete variable domain (other parts from reference TRBV2 and TRBJ1-1): EPEVTQTPSHQVTQMGQEVILRCVPISNHLYFYWYRQILGQKVEFLVSFYNNEISEKSEIFDDQFSVERPDGSNFTLKIRSTKLEDSAMYFCASSHMGVNTEAFFGQGTRLTVV.

The V gene is TRBV5-1, the J gene TRBJ2-5; D may be TRBD1 (6 bases). Per the germline V gene, CDR1 is SGHRS and CDR2 is YFSETQ. V gave up 8 bases and J gave up 1 base, with 12 bases separating them. The CDR3 consists of 13 residues. CDR3 coding DNA: TGCGCCAGTTTGGGGGCCTTCCAAGAGACCCAGTACTTC. Its protein is CASLGAFQETQYF.

This rearrangement joins TRBV7-9 to TRBJ1-4, with D possibly being TRBD1 (5 bases). This CDR3 contains 15 residues. V was pared by 4 bases and J by 7 bases, with 16 bases between. Per the germline V gene, CDR1 is SEHNR and CDR2 is FQNEAQ (reference sequence). The CDR3 DNA is TGTGCCAGCAGCTCTGGGGGGGTGGTTGCTGAAAAACTGTTTTTT. Amino acids: CASSSGGVVAEKLFF.

This chain links TRBV20-1 with TRBJ2-3, with unresolved D. Trimming stripped 1 base from V and 3 bases from J, with 17 bases between. Germline V gene sequence: CDR1 DFQATT, CDR2 SNEGSKA (reference sequence). This CDR3 has 16 residues. Written as DNA, the CDR3 is TGCAGTGCTAGAGCCCTGCCGAGAGTAAGGACAGATACGCAGTATTTT. This sequence encodes CSARALPRVRTDTQYF.

Comment on this clonotype: A junction end diverges from the germline sequence, so it may reflect a read error. V and J are TRBV12-3 or TRBV12-4 and TRBJ2-7; TRBD2 is a possible D gene (5 bases). The CDR3 length is 14 residues. The CDR3 DNA follows: TGTGCCGGCAGCCCGATAGCGCCCGCCTACGAGCAGTACTTC. Protein product: CAGSPIAPAYEQYF.

The chain is built from TRBV24-1 and TRBJ2-3, with 13 bases lining up with TRBD2. Germline V gene sequence: CDR1 KGHDR, CDR2 SFDVKD. V shed 4 bases, J shed 2 bases, and the junction held 5 bases outside the gene matches. The CDR3 is 17 amino acids. The CDR3 is CATSDPGLAGATDTQYF. Written as DNA, the CDR3 is TGTGCCACCAGTGACCCTGGACTAGCGGGGGCCACAGATACGCAGTATTTT.

The chain recombines TRBV12-5 with TRBJ2-1; the match to TRBD1 covers 7 bases. The J segment lost 2 bases and the V segment lost 3 bases, leaving 4 bases of the junction unmatched. The CDR3 length is 15 residues. Germline CDR1 and CDR2: LGHNT and FRNRAP. DNA of the CDR3: TGTGCTAGTGGTTTACGGCAGGGGGCCTACAATGAGCAGTTCTTC. This codes for CASGLRQGAYNEQFF.

The chain joins TRBV7-9 to TRBJ2-1; D gene unclear. Germline V lookup: CDR1 SEHNR, CDR2 FQNEAQ (reference sequence). The CDR3 is 15 amino acids. Trimming pared 6 bases from V and 6 bases from J, leaving 18 bases between. CDR3 sequence (DNA): TGTGCCAGCAGTCCCCGTCTGGGTCTCTCCAATGAGCAGTTCTTC. Residues: CASSPRLGLSNEQFF.